The rows below give T cell receptor beta chains drawn from one sample of a study of T cell repertoires in cytomegalovirus infection. TCRdb analysed the reads with MiXCR anew, one entry per CDR3 protein. Of a few hundred thousand distinct CDR3 sequences in the sample, about 18% are singletons; the top ten hold approximately 44%. Sequencing input: CD8+ T cells from PBMCs. The source is a human donor in good health (CMV status not recorded). Some clones in this sample may be carry-over from other donors' samples. Both conserved end residues are part of each CDR3. A D gene is named only where the DNA matches it firmly. The listing skips clone size in some rows; elsewhere it reads once, few, many or a size class.

CDR3nt | CDR3aa | v_gene | d_gene | abundance | j_gene
TGTGCCAGCAGTTCCGAAACTACCGGGACAGGGGCCGGGGAGCTGTTTTTT | CASSSETTGTGAGELFF | TRBV6-2/TRBV6-3 | TRBD1 | NA | TRBJ2-2
TGCAGCGTTGAGGGGGGTAGAGACAGAAAAGAAAACATTCAGTACTTC | CSVEGGRDRKENIQYF | TRBV29-1 | NA | NA | TRBJ2-4
TGTGCCAGCAGCTTATCCATTCGCGGGACGGATTATGGCTACACCTTC | CASSLSIRGTDYGYTF | TRBV11-2 | NA | NA | TRBJ1-2
TGTGCCAGCAGCCATAAAGGACAGGGAGTGTACGAGCAGTACTTC | CASSHKGQGVYEQYF | TRBV7-8 | TRBD1 | many | TRBJ2-7
TGTGCCAGTAGTACGGACCTTACGCCTGAAGCTTTCTTT | CASSTDLTPEAFF | TRBV19 | NA | few | TRBJ1-1
TGTGCCAGTAGTATGACGGGGGGGCGCAGTTCTGGGGCCAACGTCCTGACTTTC | CASSMTGGRSSGANVLTF | TRBV19 | TRBD2 | NA | TRBJ2-6
TGTGCCAGCAGTCCCCGGGGGGGTTACGTGAACACTGAAGCTTTCTTT | CASSPRGGYVNTEAFF | TRBV27 | NA | many | TRBJ1-1
TGTGCCAGCAGGGCCAAGACAGGGGAATTCTACGAGCAGTACTTC | CASRAKTGEFYEQYF | TRBV2 | TRBD1 | few | TRBJ2-7
TGTGCCAGCAGCTTAGGAACAGGGGGAAACGTCCTGACTTTC | CASSLGTGGNVLTF | TRBV7-6 | TRBD1 | many | TRBJ2-6
TGTGCCAGCAGTTTGACCACGGGAGGAGGGTACGAGCAGTACTTC | CASSLTTGGGYEQYF | TRBV28 | TRBD2 | few | TRBJ2-7
TGCGCCAGCAGCCAAGTTTTAACTGACAGCTACGAGCAGTACTTC | CASSQVLTDSYEQYF | TRBV4-1 | NA | few | TRBJ2-7
TGTGCCAGCAGTCTCGCGGGGATCTCTGGAAACACCATATATTTT | CASSLAGISGNTIYF | TRBV27 | NA | many | TRBJ1-3
TGCGCCAGCAGCGACCGAGGACTTGATCAGCCCCAGCATTTT | CASSDRGLDQPQHF | TRBV5-1 | NA | few | TRBJ1-5
TGTGCCAACCAGGACAGGAACCAAGAGACCCAGTACTTC | CANQDRNQETQYF | TRBV2 | TRBD1 | NA | TRBJ2-5
TGTGCCAGCACCATACCGACAGGGACGAACACTGAAGCTTTCTTT | CASTIPTGTNTEAFF | TRBV28 | TRBD1 | few | TRBJ1-1
TGCAGTGCCTCAAAGGGGTTCGGGGACGGCAATCAGCCCCAGCATTTT | CSASKGFGDGNQPQHF | TRBV20-1 | NA | many | TRBJ1-5
TGTGCCAGCAGCAGACGCCACTCTGGGGCCAACGTCCTGACTTTC | CASSRRHSGANVLTF | TRBV27 | NA | few | TRBJ2-6
TGTGCCAGCAGCTCGGGCGGGGGAGGGGATGGCTACACCTTC | CASSSGGGGDGYTF | TRBV7-6 | NA | many | TRBJ1-2
TGCAGTGCTACGTCCCGAGCAGGGTGGGGGGAGACCCAGTACTTC | CSATSRAGWGETQYF | TRBV20-1 | NA | NA | TRBJ2-5
TGTGCCAGCAGCTTAGGCACTAGCGGGGGGAAATCCTACGAGCAGTACTTC | CASSLGTSGGKSYEQYF | TRBV7-9 | TRBD2 | many | TRBJ2-7
TGCAGTGCTAGAGGGTTCCGGGACCTTAATGAAAAACTGTTTTTT | CSARGFRDLNEKLFF | TRBV20-1 | NA | few | TRBJ1-4
TGCAGTGCTAGGGAACTACGGGGGACCCAGTACTTC | CSARELRGTQYF | TRBV20-1 | NA | NA | TRBJ2-5
TGTGCCAGCAGCTTAGCGGGGCAGGCCCAAGAGACCCAGTACTTC | CASSLAGQAQETQYF | TRBV7-2 | NA | NA | TRBJ2-5
TGTGCCAGCAGCCAACCGCCCGGACGGAACTATGGCTACACCTTC | CASSQPPGRNYGYTF | TRBV7-3 | NA | many | TRBJ1-2
TGCAGCGTTGAGGGCGGGAGCATTATTCAAGAGACCCAGTACTTC | CSVEGGSIIQETQYF | TRBV29-1 | TRBD2 | few | TRBJ2-5
TGTGCCAGCAGTTTGAATGAGGGATTAGAGCAGTACTTC | CASSLNEGLEQYF | TRBV12-3/TRBV12-4 | NA | many | TRBJ2-7
TGTGCCAGCAGAAGGACAGGTTACTACTACGAGCAGTACTTC | CASRRTGYYYEQYF | TRBV28 | TRBD1 | many | TRBJ2-7
TGTGCCAGCAGCTTACTCGCGGGGGGGCCGGACAATGAGCAGTTCTTC | CASSLLAGGPDNEQFF | TRBV7-9 | TRBD2 | many | TRBJ2-1
TGTGCCAGCAGCCCTCAGCGGCGCTACGAGCAGTACTTC | CASSPQRRYEQYF | TRBV7-9 | NA | many | TRBJ2-7
TGTGCCAGCAGTTCCGGAGCAGGGAGCTCAACCGAGCAGTTCTTC | CASSSGAGSSTEQFF | TRBV6-6 | NA | many | TRBJ2-1
TGTGCCAGCAGGGTGTACATGAACACTGAAGCTTTCTTT | CASRVYMNTEAFF | TRBV6-1 | NA | few | TRBJ1-1
TGTGCCACCACAGGGGCTGACGGTTATGGCTACACCTTC | CATTGADGYGYTF | TRBV5-6 | TRBD1 | NA | TRBJ1-2
TGTGCCAGCAACCCCGGGACATACCACAATGAGCAGTTCTTC | CASNPGTYHNEQFF | TRBV7-8 | NA | many | TRBJ2-1
TGTGCCAGCAGTTACATACCCCCGCCCCAGCATTTT | CASSYIPPPQHF | TRBV6-2/TRBV6-3 | NA | few | TRBJ1-5
TGTGCCAGCAGTGATATGCAGGGGTCCGGGGAGCTGTTTTTT | CASSDMQGSGELFF | TRBV2 | NA | few | TRBJ2-2
TGCAGTGCTAGAGGAGCGGACACCCTCTATGGCTACACCTTC | CSARGADTLYGYTF | TRBV20-1 | NA | few | TRBJ1-2
TGTGCCAGCAGCGGGCGTTCCGGGACAGGGAGGGGAAAACTGTTTTTT | CASSGRSGTGRGKLFF | TRBV7-9 | TRBD1 | NA | TRBJ1-4
TGTGCCAGCAGCTTATTCTCGGCAGGAGCGAACACCGGGGAGCTGTTTTTT | CASSLFSAGANTGELFF | TRBV11-3 | NA | many | TRBJ2-2
TGTGCCAGCAGTTTCGGCGAAGAAGAGACCCAGTACTTC | CASSFGEEETQYF | TRBV28 | NA | NA | TRBJ2-5
TGTGCCAGCAGCTCACCCCGGGGGGGGGGCGGAAATGGAAACACCATATATTTT | CASSSPRGGGGNGNTIYF | TRBV7-8 | NA | few | TRBJ1-3
TGTGCCAGCAGTTTGGGGCCGCTTGATAATACGCAGTATTTT | CASSLGPLDNTQYF | TRBV12-3/TRBV12-4 | NA | many | TRBJ2-3
TGTGCCAGCAGCCTAAGGGGTTGGAGTTTGATCTCTGGGGCCAACGTCCTGACTTTC | CASSLRGWSLISGANVLTF | TRBV5-6 | NA | NA | TRBJ2-6
TGTGCCAGCAGTGCAGGGTTCACCGGGGAGCTGTTTTTT | CASSAGFTGELFF | TRBV6-1 | NA | many | TRBJ2-2
TGTGCCAGCAGCTTGGGACAGGCCTACTCCTATAATTCACCCCTCCACTTT | CASSLGQAYSYNSPLHF | TRBV14 | TRBD1 | many | TRBJ1-6
TGTGCCAGCAGCTTAGAGGGGACACCGCCCTACGAGCAGTACTTC | CASSLEGTPPYEQYF | TRBV7-2 | NA | many | TRBJ2-7
TGCAGCGTCCACCCCTCGACAGTGAACACTGAAGCTTTCTTT | CSVHPSTVNTEAFF | TRBV29-1 | NA | NA | TRBJ1-1
TGTGCCAGCAGCGACGGGACAGGTGCCTACGAGCAGTACTTC | CASSDGTGAYEQYF | TRBV5-6 | TRBD1 | few | TRBJ2-7
TGTGCCAGCAGAAACCCTTATGAACCCCCTCAGGATACGCAGTATTTT | CASRNPYEPPQDTQYF | TRBV7-8 | NA | medium-sized | TRBJ2-3
TGTGCCAGCAGCTTTGCGGGGGAATACAATGAGCAGTTCTTC | CASSFAGEYNEQFF | TRBV7-2 | TRBD2 | NA | TRBJ2-1
TGCGCCAGCAGCCAGAACCCCGGGACAGGACCAGATACGCAGTATTTT | CASSQNPGTGPDTQYF | TRBV4-3 | TRBD1 | NA | TRBJ2-3
TGTGCCAGCAGCTTAGGCCTCGGGGGAAACACTGAAGCTTTCTTT | CASSLGLGGNTEAFF | TRBV7-6 | NA | many | TRBJ1-1
TGTGCCAGCACCGCAGGGGGTCTCGGGGAGCTGTTTTTT | CASTAGGLGELFF | TRBV28 | TRBD1 | many | TRBJ2-2
TGCAGTGCGAACAGGGGGTATGGCTACACCTTC | CSANRGYGYTF | TRBV20-1 | TRBD1 | NA | TRBJ1-2
TGTGCCAGCGCCGACAGGATCGCTGAAGCTTTCTTT | CASADRIAEAFF | TRBV27 | NA | few | TRBJ1-1
TGCGCCAGCAGCCAAGGAACAGGGGGCTCCTACAATGAGCAGTTCTTC | CASSQGTGGSYNEQFF | TRBV4-1 | TRBD1 | few | TRBJ2-1
TGCGCCAGCAGTCCGCAAGGGTACAATGAGCAGTTCTTC | CASSPQGYNEQFF | TRBV4-3 | NA | many | TRBJ2-1
TGTGCCAGCAGCTTAGTATGGCGGGGGGGTTACAATGAGCAGTTCTTC | CASSLVWRGGYNEQFF | TRBV7-8 | TRBD2 | many | TRBJ2-1
TGTGCCAGCAGCCGCACCGGGACAGGGTCCTACAATGAGCAGTTCTTC | CASSRTGTGSYNEQFF | TRBV7-2 | TRBD1 | many | TRBJ2-1
TGTGCCAGCAGCTTAGCGAGGAACCATTTATACTATGGCTACACCTTC | CASSLARNHLYYGYTF | TRBV7-8 | NA | many | TRBJ1-2
TGTGCCAGCAGGGGAGGACAGTTGTCCTACGAGCAGTACTTC | CASRGGQLSYEQYF | TRBV12-3/TRBV12-4 | NA | many | TRBJ2-7